Below are 11 T cell receptor beta chains sequenced from a single sample in a study of cytomegalovirus exposure and HLA in healthy donors. Use of 60 Vbeta and 13 Jbeta primers characterized the PCR. The table came from immunoSEQ multiplex PCR; TCRdb's copy has only in-frame clones and leaves some out. This sample's table has approximately 96,000 clones. Sequenced material: PBMCs. These receptors came from a girl between 5 and 17 years old in good health and CMV-seropositive.

The rearrangement joins TRBV28 to TRBJ1-1, with a possible D match to TRBD1 (5 bases). The CDR3 runs 15 residues. Trimming removed 2 bases from V and 1 base from J, with 11 bases in between. Germline V CDR1 and CDR2: MDHEN, SYDVKM. The CDR3 sequence: CASSLLERGNTEAFF. The DNA of the CDR3 is TGTGCCAGCAGTTTACTTGAAAGGGGGAACACTGAAGCTTTCTTT.

The chain has TRBV18 and TRBJ1-6, with 8 bases that match TRBD1. The CDR3 extends over 21 amino acids. Germline trimming cut 2 bases from V and 8 bases from J; bases unmatched to any gene: 23. The germline CDR1 and CDR2 sequences are KGHSH and LQKENI. The CDR3 spells CASSPEFEDRDHEVRDSPLHF. CDR3 DNA sequence: TGTGCCAGCTCACCAGAATTTGAGGACAGGGATCATGAAGTGCGGGATTCACCCCTCCACTTT. The full variable domain, completed using reference TRBV18 and TRBJ1-6, is NAGVMQNPRHLVRRRGQEARLRCSPMKGHSHVYWYRQLPEEGLKFMVYLQKENIIDESGMPKERFSAEFPKEGPSILRIQQVVRGDSAAYFCASSPEFEDRDHEVRDSPLHFGNGTRLTVT.

The rearrangement joins TRBV18 to TRBJ1-2, with D perhaps TRBD1 (5 bases). The germline gives CDR1 KGHSH, CDR2 LQKENI. Deletions cut 4 bases from V and 4 bases from J, with 13 bases between. This CDR3 contains 14 residues. CDR3 in amino acids: CASSQTPTVYGYTF. CDR3 sequence (DNA): TGTGCCAGCTCACAAACCCCGACAGTCTATGGCTACACCTTC.

The chain is built from TRBV4-1 and TRBJ2-1; 10 bases align to TRBD2. The CDR3 covers 15 residues. Germline CDR1 and CDR2: MGHRA and YSYEKL. The V segment lost 3 bases and the J segment 8 bases; nucleotides outside the gene matches: 7. Here the CDR3 reads CASSQLAGEVYEQFF. The CDR3 DNA reads TGCGCCAGCAGCCAGCTAGCGGGGGAGGTTTATGAGCAGTTCTTC.

The chain joins TRBV7-8 to TRBJ2-7, with a possible D match to TRBD1 (6 bases). Trimming removed 5 bases from V and 2 bases from J, with 13 bases in between. From germline, CDR1 is SGHVS and CDR2 FQNEAQ. CDR3 size: 14 residues. CDR3: CASSRRQETYEQYV. The CDR3 DNA reads as TGTGCCAGCAGCCGTAGACAGGAGACCTACGAGCAGTACGTC.

The chain links TRBV7-8 to TRBJ2-3; the D is unclear. Looked up from germline, CDR1 is SGHVS and CDR2 is FQNEAQ. The CDR3 runs to 14 residues. Trimming shortened V by 5 bases and J by 6 bases, and 15 bases separated the two germline ends. The CDR3, as DNA: TGTGCCAGCAGCCTCCCGTCTTCCGAGGATACGCAGTATTTT. Its protein product is CASSLPSSEDTQYF.

This chain uses TRBV4-3 with TRBJ2-3; 9 positions match TRBD2. V was clipped by 4 bases and J by 1 base; unmatched bases: 3. This CDR3 has 15 amino acids. The germline CDR1 and CDR2 sequences are LGHNA and YSLEER. The CDR3 spells CASSPRLAGTDTQYF. For the CDR3, the DNA is TGCGCCAGCAGCCCTCGACTAGCGGGCACAGATACGCAGTATTTT.

V is TRBV15 and J is TRBJ2-7; D perhaps matches TRBD2 (5 bases). Germline CDR1 is LNHNV and CDR2 is YYDKDF (reference sequence). Trimming shortened V by 0 bases and J by 4 bases, and 7 bases separated the two germline ends. The CDR3 totals 13 residues. The CDR3 DNA is TGTGCCACCAGCAGAGATCCGGGGTACGAGCAGTACGTC. This translates into CATSRDPGYEQYV.

V gene TRBV9 combines with J gene TRBJ2-1, with TRBD2 matching over 7 bases. Losses at the gene ends were 0 bases for V and 0 bases for J; bases not matched to a gene: 9. The CDR3 contains 18 residues. Germline CDR1 and CDR2: SGDLS and YYNGEE. CDR3 amino acids: CASSVGGGAGLSYNEQFF. CDR3 bases: TGTGCCAGCAGCGTAGGGGGGGGAGCGGGGCTCTCCTACAATGAGCAGTTCTTC.

The rearrangement uses TRBV29-1 and TRBJ2-2; D perhaps matches TRBD2 (6 bases). The germline V gene encodes CDR1 SQVTM and CDR2 ANQGSEA. The V and J ends lost 3 bases and 4 bases respectively, with 9 bases between them. CDR3 length: 13 amino acids. CDR3 nucleotides: TGCAGCGTTGAGGGACTCCTCACCGGGGAGCTGTTTTTT. Translating it yields CSVEGLLTGELFF.

The chain employs TRBV6-5 and TRBJ1-2; D gene ambiguous. Germline CDR1 is MNHEY and CDR2 is SVGAGI. CDR3 length: 11 amino acids. Trimming shortened V by 10 bases and J by 4 bases, and 10 bases separated the two germline ends. For the CDR3, the DNA is TGTGCCACCTCGGAGGGCTATGGCTACACCTTC. It translates to CATSEGYGYTF.